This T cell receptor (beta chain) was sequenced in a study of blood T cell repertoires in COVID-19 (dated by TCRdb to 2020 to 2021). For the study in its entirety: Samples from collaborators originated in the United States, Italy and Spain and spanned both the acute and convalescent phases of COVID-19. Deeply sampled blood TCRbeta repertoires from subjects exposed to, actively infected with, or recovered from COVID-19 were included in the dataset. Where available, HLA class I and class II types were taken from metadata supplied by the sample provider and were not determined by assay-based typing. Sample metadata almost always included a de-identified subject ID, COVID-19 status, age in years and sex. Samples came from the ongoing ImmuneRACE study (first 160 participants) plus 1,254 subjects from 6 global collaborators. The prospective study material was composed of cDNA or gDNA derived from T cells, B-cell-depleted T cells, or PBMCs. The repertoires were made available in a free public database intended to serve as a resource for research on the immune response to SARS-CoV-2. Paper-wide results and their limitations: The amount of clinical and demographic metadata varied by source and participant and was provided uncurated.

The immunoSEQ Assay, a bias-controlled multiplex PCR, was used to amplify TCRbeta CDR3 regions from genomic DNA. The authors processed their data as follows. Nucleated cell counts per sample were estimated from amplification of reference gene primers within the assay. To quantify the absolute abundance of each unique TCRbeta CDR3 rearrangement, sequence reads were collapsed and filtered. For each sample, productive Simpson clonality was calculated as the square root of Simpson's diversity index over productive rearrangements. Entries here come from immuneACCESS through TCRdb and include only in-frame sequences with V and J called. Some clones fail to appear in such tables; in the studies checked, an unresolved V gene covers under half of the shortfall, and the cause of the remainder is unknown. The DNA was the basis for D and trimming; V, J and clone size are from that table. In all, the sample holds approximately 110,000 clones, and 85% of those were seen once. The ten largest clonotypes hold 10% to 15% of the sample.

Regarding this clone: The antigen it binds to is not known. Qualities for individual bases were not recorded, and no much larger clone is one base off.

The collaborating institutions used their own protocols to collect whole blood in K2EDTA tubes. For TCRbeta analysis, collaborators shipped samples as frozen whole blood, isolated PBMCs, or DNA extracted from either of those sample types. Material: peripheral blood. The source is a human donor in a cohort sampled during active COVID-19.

This receptor carries the CDR3 CASSGLAGRYNEQFF. The DNA sequence is TGTGCCAGCAGCGGACTAGCGGGGAGGTACAATGAGCAGTTCTTC. The sequence joins TRBV2 to TRBJ2-1, with 12 bases in between that match TRBD2. As encoded in the germline V gene, CDR1 is SNHLY while CDR2 is FYNNEI. V is cut back by 6 bases and J by 4 bases, with 4 bases in the junction unmatched. The CDR3, from cysteine to phenylalanine, totals 15 residues. Only the CDR3 DNA is retained, 45 bases long and in frame from the first base.